A single sample gave rise to the 12 T cell receptor beta chains below, sequenced in a study of shared clonotypes between healthy human individuals. In the naive CD8 group, cells lacked CD45RO and were positively selected for CCR7, so terminally differentiated effector memory CD45RA+ cells were left out. Only in-frame clones appear in the TCRdb table, and some are missing; sequencing was by immunoSEQ multiplex PCR. The sample holds around 1.9 million clones; about 92% are singletons and the top ten take under 2%. Source material: naive CD8+ T cells from PBMCs. These receptor sequences come from a man younger than 30 in good health. Some clones in this sample may be carry-over from other donors' samples.

The chain couples TRBV10-3 to TRBJ2-7; D remains ambiguous. Germline CDR1 ENHRY, CDR2 SYGVKD. The CDR3 consists of 13 residues. The ends were cut back, 2 bases at V and 2 bases at J, with 7 bases in the middle. In DNA, the CDR3 is TGTGCCATCAGTGAGGTAGCAACCTACGAGCAGTACTTC. Amino acid sequence: CAISEVATYEQYF.

The chain has TRBV19 and TRBJ1-3; no clear D gene. This CDR3 spans 15 amino acids. V was clipped by 6 bases and J by 4 bases, with 16 bases between them. Germline V gene sequence: CDR1 LNHDA, CDR2 SQIVND (reference sequence). The CDR3 loop reads CASSKPLNSGNTIYF. The CDR3 nucleotides read TGTGCCAGTAGCAAACCTTTAAACAGCGGAAACACCATATATTTT.

The genes are TRBV5-5 and TRBJ2-7; D ambiguous. V was pared by 2 bases and J by 4 bases, with 16 bases between. This CDR3 is 15 amino acids long. Germline V gene data show CDR1 as SGHKS and CDR2 as YYEKEE (reference sequence). CDR3 protein: CASSFRLSYSYEQYF. CDR3 sequence (DNA): TGTGCCAGCAGCTTTAGGCTATCTTACTCATACGAGCAGTACTTC.

The chain recombines TRBV21-1 with TRBJ2-1; the DNA was not compared with TRBD1, the D call given in the table. TRBV21-1 is designated a pseudogene. The CDR3 extends over 17 amino acids. In nucleotides, the CDR3 is TGTGCCAGCAGCAACCGCAGCAGGGACAGGGGGTACAATGAGCAGTTCTTC. Its protein is CASSNRSRDRGYNEQFF.

The genes are TRBV28 and TRBJ2-3; 12 nucleotides match TRBD2. The CDR3 spans 16 residues. The germline V gene encodes CDR1 MDHEN and CDR2 SYDVKM. Trimming removed 5 bases from V and 1 base from J; junction bases left unmatched: 4. The CDR3 spells CASSLGLAGRTDTQYF. The CDR3 DNA follows: TGTGCCAGCAGTCTCGGACTAGCGGGACGCACAGATACGCAGTATTTT.

The rearrangement uses TRBV6-6 and TRBJ2-1; D gene uncertain. Trimming left V 5 bases short and J 3 bases short, with 8 bases between. This CDR3 spans 13 amino acids. Germline V gene sequence: CDR1 MNHNY, CDR2 SVGAGI (reference sequence). CDR3 DNA: TGTGCCAGCAGTAACGGGCTCTACAATGAGCAGTTCTTC. Translating it yields CASSNGLYNEQFF.

As regards this clone: This sample also contains other DNA sequences that code for the same CDR3. The chain couples TRBV27 to TRBJ2-2; D gene ambiguous. Germline CDR1 reads MNHEY; CDR2 reads SMNVEV (reference sequence). Trimming cost V 3 bases and J 1 base, with 6 bases left between them. The length of the CDR3 is 14 residues. CDR3 coding DNA: TGTGCCAGCAGTTTTTCTCAGAACACCGGGGAGCTGTTTTTT. Translation gives CASSFSQNTGELFF.

This rearrangement joins TRBV9 to TRBJ1-2; D is undetermined. Germline lookup yields CDR1 SGDLS and CDR2 YYNGEE. Trimming left V 3 bases short and J 7 bases short, with 16 bases between. The CDR3 extends over 14 amino acids. CDR3 in amino acids: CASSAQDIYGGYTF. DNA of the CDR3: TGTGCCAGCAGCGCACAAGACATCTATGGTGGCTACACCTTC.

The chain links TRBV5-4 to TRBJ1-3; D is unclear. V lost 4 bases and J 5 bases, leaving 28 bases between the germline ends. The CDR3 is made up of 19 amino acids. Germline lookup yields CDR1 SGHNT and CDR2 YYREEE (reference sequence). The CDR3 nucleotides read TGTGCCAGCAGCCCTTACCTACCCTCACAGTCCTCGGAGAGAAACACCATATATTTT. This sequence encodes CASSPYLPSQSSERNTIYF.

About this clone itself: Different DNA sequences within this sample yield the same CDR3. The genes are TRBV6-5 and TRBJ1-5; TRBD1 aligns across 8 bases. With V trimmed by 5 bases and J by 7 bases, 1 base remained unmatched. The germline V gene has CDR1 MNHEY and CDR2 SVGAGI. This CDR3 has 12 amino acids. In nucleotides, the CDR3 is TGTGCCAGCAGTGACAGGGGCCAGCCCCAGCATTTT. Its translation is CASSDRGQPQHF.

The chain uses TRBV18 and TRBJ2-7; D gene ambiguous. V was shortened by 3 bases and J by 2 bases, with 11 bases between the two germline ends. The CDR3 covers 14 residues. Germline V gives CDR1 KGHSH, CDR2 LQKENI. The CDR3 DNA is TGTGCCAGCTCACCGACAAGGAGCCCCTACGAGCAGTACTTC. Amino acid sequence: CASSPTRSPYEQYF.

This clone was counted between two and nine times. Other DNA sequences in the sample encode the same CDR3. This CDR3 reads CASRLGGNTEAFF. CDR3 in DNA: TGTGCCAGTAGGTTGGGAGGCAACACTGAAGCTTTCTTT. The chain recombines TRBV19 with TRBJ1-1, with no clear D. The CDR3 consists of 13 residues. The germline gives CDR1 LNHDA, CDR2 SQIVND (reference sequence). V was pared by 6 bases and J by 2 bases, with 10 bases between. Supplemented by reference TRBV19 and TRBJ1-1, the full variable domain reads DGGITQSPKYLFRKEGQNVTLSCEQNLNHDAMYWYRQDPGQGLRLIYYSQIVNDFQKGDIAEGYSVSREKKESFPLTVTSAQKNPTAFYLCASRLGGNTEAFFGQGTRLTVV.